Below are 31 T cell receptor beta chains sequenced from a single sample in a study of shared clonotypes between healthy human individuals. Positively selected for CCR7, the CD45RO-negative cells used as naive CD8 cells excluded terminally differentiated effector memory CD45RA+ cells. Here immunoSEQ multiplex PCR was the method, and the copy in TCRdb shows in-frame clones only, minus some. This sample has approximately 600,000 clones, with approximately 95% found just once. The sequenced sample was naive CD8+ T cells sorted from blood. These receptors all come from a woman in her thirties in good health.

This chain connects TRBV28 to TRBJ1-5, with D hard to call. V was pared by 5 bases and J by 0 bases, with 14 bases between. Germline assignment: CDR1 MDHEN and CDR2 SYDVKM. This CDR3 contains 16 residues. Here the CDR3 reads CASSRTQYNSNQPQHF. The CDR3 bases are TGTGCCAGCAGTCGCACCCAGTACAATAGCAATCAGCCCCAGCATTTT.

V is TRBV21-1 and J is TRBJ2-4; TRBD1 is the table's D call, not checked against the DNA. TRBV21-1 is labeled a pseudogene. This CDR3 has 21 residues. The CDR3 nucleotides read TGTGCCAGCAGCAAATTGCGTGGGGGCAGGCCCGACGTGCTAGCCAAAAACATTCAGTACTTC. Its translation is CASSKLRGGRPDVLAKNIQYF.

The V gene is TRBV28, the J gene TRBJ2-7; D is possibly TRBD2 (6 bases). The CDR3 runs 14 residues. With 5 bases removed from V and 6 bases from J, the gap between germline ends came to 17 bases. CDR1 is MDHEN, CDR2 SYDVKM, per germline. CDR3 sequence reads: CASSPTTRAFEQYF. The CDR3 coding sequence is TGTGCCAGCAGTCCCACGACTAGGGCCTTCGAGCAGTACTTC.

This chain connects TRBV10-2 to TRBJ2-1, with a possible D match to TRBD2 (6 bases). CDR3 length: 15 amino acids. The V gene lost 2 bases and the J gene lost 2 bases, with 10 bases spanning the gap. The V gene's germline CDR1 is WSHSY and CDR2 SAAADI. CDR3 nucleotides: TGCGCCAGCAGTGAGGATAGCGGACCCTACAATGAGCAGTTCTTC. Translation gives CASSEDSGPYNEQFF.

The chain uses TRBV29-1 and TRBJ2-1, with TRBD2 matching over 13 bases. V was pared by 2 bases and J by 1 base, with 2 bases of the junction left unmatched. CDR3 length: 16 residues. Per germline, CDR1 SQVTM and CDR2 ANQGSEA. The CDR3 loop reads CSVEWTSGSSYNEQFF. The CDR3 coding sequence is TGCAGCGTTGAATGGACTAGCGGGAGTTCCTACAATGAGCAGTTCTTC.

The J gene is TRBJ2-2, the V gene TRBV28; no reliable D call. Germline-derived CDR1 and CDR2 are MDHEN and SYDVKM. The CDR3 has 12 residues. V was trimmed by 5 bases and J by 9 bases, leaving 10 bases between them. The DNA for the CDR3 is TGTGCCAGCAGTCCCGTACCCAGGGAGCTGTTTTTT. Protein sequence: CASSPVPRELFF.

In this sample, this clone turned up once. V gene TRBV7-3 combines with J gene TRBJ2-1; 7 bases map to TRBD1. The CDR3 has 12 residues. Germline values: CDR1 SGHTA, CDR2 FQGTGA. With 5 bases clipped from V and 7 bases from J, the junction kept 2 bases outside the gene matches. The CDR3 loop reads CASSQQGNEQFF. As DNA, the CDR3 is TGTGCCAGCAGCCAACAGGGGAATGAGCAGTTCTTC.

V usage is TRBV19 and J usage is TRBJ1-2; D is perhaps TRBD1 (6 bases). The CDR3 runs to 14 residues. Trimming cost V 5 bases and J 2 bases, with 12 bases left between them. CDR1 is LNHDA and CDR2 is SQIVND in the germline V gene (reference sequence). CDR3 nucleotides: TGTGCCAGTAGTCCGAGGGGGGCAAACTATGGCTACACCTTC. It translates to CASSPRGANYGYTF.

The CDR3 DNA is TGTGCCAGCAGTCTAATAGGACAAGAGACCCAGTACTTC. It encodes CASSLIGQETQYF. The chain links TRBV27 to TRBJ2-5; D is unclear. This CDR3 has 13 amino acids. With 5 bases removed from V and 2 bases from J, the gap between germline ends came to 9 bases. The germline gives CDR1 MNHEY, CDR2 SMNVEV (reference sequence).

For the CDR3, the DNA is TGTGCCAGCAGCCTAGTAGTGGCTTTCTCTGGGGCCAACGTCCTGACTTTC. Translated: CASSLVVAFSGANVLTF. J is TRBJ2-6 and V is TRBV7-6; no clear D. V was shortened by 5 bases and J by 0 bases, with 14 bases between the two germline ends. The V gene's germline CDR1 is SGHVS and CDR2 FNYEAQ. This CDR3 is 17 amino acids long.

This chain uses TRBV5-8 with TRBJ1-2; D is perhaps TRBD1 (6 bases). There are 19 residues in the CDR3. The V and J ends lost 0 bases and 0 bases respectively, with 21 bases between them. Per germline, CDR1 SGHTS and CDR2 YDEGEE. The CDR3 protein is CASSLANRDMGTANYGYTF. The CDR3 nucleotides read TGTGCCAGCAGCTTGGCAAATCGGGACATGGGTACAGCTAACTATGGCTACACCTTC. The full variable domain, rest sourced from reference TRBV5-8 and TRBJ1-2, is EAGVTQSPTHLIKTRGQQATLRCSPISGHTSVYWYQQALGLGLQFLLWYDEGEERNRGNFPPRFSGRQFPNYSSELNVNALELEDSALYLCASSLANRDMGTANYGYTFGSGTRLTVV.

The chain couples TRBV28 to TRBJ1-1; TRBD1 matches at 8 bases. CDR3 length: 13 residues. V gave up 5 bases and J gave up 11 bases; unmatched junction bases: 10. Germline CDR1 MDHEN, CDR2 SYDVKM. The CDR3 sequence: CASSRTGGPSAFF. CDR3 in DNA: TGTGCCAGCAGTAGAACAGGGGGACCCTCGGCTTTCTTT.

The gene calls are TRBV13 and TRBJ2-7; D call uncertain. Deletions cut 4 bases from V and 5 bases from J, with 15 bases between. The CDR3 has 14 residues. CDR1 and CDR2 (germline): PRHDT, FYEKMQ (reference sequence). CDR3 protein: CASSWQERWDEQYF. CDR3 nucleotides: TGTGCCAGCAGCTGGCAGGAAAGGTGGGACGAGCAGTACTTC.

V gene TRBV6-5 combines with J gene TRBJ2-7; 8 nucleotides match TRBD2. CDR3 length: 15 amino acids. V was pared by 2 bases and J by 2 bases, with 5 bases of the junction left unmatched. From germline, CDR1 is MNHEY and CDR2 SVGAGI. CDR3: CASSYELAETYEQYF. The CDR3 nucleotides read TGTGCCAGCAGTTACGAACTAGCGGAAACCTACGAGCAGTACTTC.

The J gene is TRBJ2-2, the V gene TRBV7-2; D possibly corresponds to TRBD2 (6 bases). Germline V gives CDR1 SGHTA, CDR2 FQGNSA. V gave up 2 bases and J gave up 6 bases, with 19 bases separating them. This CDR3 comprises 17 residues. DNA for the CDR3: TGTGCCAGCAGCTTATTCCCCCCCCCGGGAGAGGCCGGGGAGCTGTTTTTT. Translated: CASSLFPPPGEAGELFF.

The chain couples TRBV27 to TRBJ2-2; the match to TRBD1 covers 10 bases. The J segment lost 3 bases and the V segment lost 6 bases, leaving 4 bases of the junction unmatched. CDR3 size: 15 residues. CDR1 and CDR2 from the germline V gene are MNHEY and SMNVEV (reference sequence). DNA of the CDR3: TGTGCCAGCAGGGAAGGGACAGGGGACACCGGGGAGCTGTTTTTT. Protein product: CASREGTGDTGELFF.

This sequence joins TRBV15 and TRBJ1-3; 8 positions match TRBD1. J was trimmed by 4 bases and V by 3 bases; bases with no gene match: 8. CDR1 is LNHNV, CDR2 YYDKDF, per germline (reference sequence). The CDR3 sequence is 16 residues long. CDR3 residues: CATSSPGTGYGNTIYF. CDR3 bases: TGTGCCACCAGCAGTCCCGGGACAGGTTACGGAAACACCATATATTTT.

This clone was picked up one time. The chain is built from TRBV27 and TRBJ1-4; TRBD1 might be the D (6 bases). Deletions cut 5 bases from V and 8 bases from J, with 15 bases between. Germline-derived CDR1 and CDR2 are MNHEY and SMNVEV (reference sequence). The CDR3 covers 14 residues. The CDR3 region is CASSPWGAGEKLFF. The DNA for the CDR3 is TGTGCCAGCAGTCCCTGGGGGGCGGGAGAAAAACTGTTTTTT.

This clone was found once. CDR3 nucleotide sequence: TGTGCCAGCAGCTGGACAGGGGAGGCCAATGAAAAACTGTTTTTT. Encoded protein: CASSWTGEANEKLFF. The chain recombines TRBV7-9 with TRBJ1-4, with TRBD1 matching 9 bases. The germline CDR1 and CDR2 sequences are SEHNR and FQNEAQ (reference sequence). The CDR3 is made up of 15 amino acids. The junction had 5 bases not matched to a gene; V was cut back by 4 bases and J by 5 bases. The variable domain in full, completed from reference TRBV7-9 and TRBJ1-4, reads DTGVSQNPRHKITKRGQNVTFRCDPISEHNRLYWYRQTLGQGPEFLTYFQNEAQLEKSRLLSDRFSAERPKGSFSTLEIQRTEQGDSAMYLCASSWTGEANEKLFFGSGTQLSVL.

V gene TRBV28 combines with J gene TRBJ2-7, with D perhaps TRBD1 or TRBD2 (5 bases each). There are 12 residues in the CDR3. Trimming shortened V by 7 bases and J by 6 bases, and 13 bases separated the two germline ends. CDR1 is MDHEN and CDR2 is SYDVKM in the germline V gene. Written as DNA, the CDR3 is TGTGCCAGCACTTGGGGTGGGGGCGAGCAGTACTTC. Translated: CASTWGGGEQYF.

This clone was recorded once. V usage is TRBV4-1 and J usage is TRBJ2-1; 12 bases match TRBD2. CDR1 MGHRA and CDR2 YSYEKL come from the germline V gene. This CDR3 comprises 17 residues. V was clipped by 2 bases and J by 9 bases; unmatched bases: 11. This chain's CDR3 is CASSQRTLAGGPVEQFF. CDR3 nucleotides: TGCGCCAGCAGCCAAAGAACCCTAGCGGGAGGGCCTGTTGAGCAGTTCTTC.

The rearrangement uses TRBV28 and TRBJ2-3; TRBD2 aligns across 7 bases. The trim removed 9 bases at V and 2 bases at J, leaving 11 bases unmatched. The CDR3 extends over 15 amino acids. Per germline, CDR1 MDHEN and CDR2 SYDVKM. The CDR3 spells CASMMWAGVTDTQYF. As DNA, the CDR3 is TGTGCCAGTATGATGTGGGCGGGAGTCACAGATACGCAGTATTTT. Full variable domain (rest looked up from reference TRBV28 and TRBJ2-3): DVKVTQSSRYLVKRTGEKVFLECVQDMDHENMFWYRQDPGLGLRLIYFSYDVKMKEKGDIPEGYSVSREKKERFSLILESASTNQTSMYLCASMMWAGVTDTQYFGPGTRLTVL.

This rearrangement joins TRBV27 to TRBJ2-1, with TRBD2 matching 8 bases. Trimming cost V 2 bases and J 11 bases; bases outside gene matches: 17. CDR1 is MNHEY, CDR2 SMNVEV, per germline (reference sequence). The CDR3 is made up of 17 amino acids. CDR3 sequence (DNA): TGTGCCAGCAGTTTAGGACTAGCTGCTTATCGATCTTTTCAGCAGTTCTTC. As protein: CASSLGLAAYRSFQQFF.

The rearrangement joins TRBV11-2 to TRBJ1-2; possible D gene TRBD1, 6 bases. V lost 4 bases and J 4 bases, leaving 16 bases between the germline ends. The CDR3 is made up of 15 amino acids. Germline CDR1 reads SGHAT; CDR2 reads FQNNGV. This CDR3 reads CASSSGGAIGYGYTF. The CDR3 DNA sequence: TGTGCCAGCAGCTCGGGGGGGGCGATTGGCTATGGCTACACCTTC.

The rearrangement links TRBV7-9 to TRBJ2-1, with TRBD1 as a possible D gene (5 bases). Per the germline V gene, CDR1 is SEHNR and CDR2 is FQNEAQ (reference sequence). The CDR3 runs 16 residues. V gave up 5 bases and J gave up 0 bases, with 14 bases separating them. DNA of the CDR3: TGTGCCAGCAGCCCTCTGGGGCTTAGCTCCTACAATGAGCAGTTCTTC. The encoded protein is CASSPLGLSSYNEQFF.

As regards this clone: The same CDR3 can be traced to other DNA sequences in this sample. The rearrangement joins TRBV27 to TRBJ1-2; 9 nucleotides align to TRBD1. This CDR3 spans 13 amino acids. Trimming took 7 bases from V and 5 from J; bases not matched to a gene: 5. The germline V gene encodes CDR1 MNHEY and CDR2 SMNVEV (reference sequence). The CDR3 region has the DNA TGTGCCAGCACCCCCGGGACAGGGTATGGCTACACCTTC. This sequence encodes CASTPGTGYGYTF.

V and J are TRBV4-1 and TRBJ2-7; D is unresolved. V was cut by 0 bases and J by 3 bases, with 18 bases left in between. Germline V gene data show CDR1 as MGHRA and CDR2 as YSYEKL. The CDR3 totals 17 residues. CDR3 sequence (DNA): TGCGCCAGCAGCCAAGATCCAGTTAAAAAAGTCATCTACGAGCAGTACTTC. Residues: CASSQDPVKKVIYEQYF.

V gene TRBV14 combines with J gene TRBJ2-7; the D gene is possibly TRBD2 (6 bases). V dropped 4 bases and J dropped 3 bases, with 10 bases sitting between them. Per germline, CDR1 SGHDN and CDR2 FVKESK. CDR3 length equals 13 residues. The CDR3 here is CASSRDSYYEQYF. For the CDR3, the DNA is TGTGCCAGCAGCCGGGACTCCTACTACGAGCAGTACTTC.

The CDR3 bases are TGCGCCAGCAGCCAAGATCCGGAAGTCTGGCAGTACTTC. Amino acid sequence: CASSQDPEVWQYF. V and J are TRBV4-1 and TRBJ2-7; D call uncertain. V lost 0 bases and J lost 9, with 12 bases in between. This CDR3 is 13 amino acids long. The germline CDR1 and CDR2 sequences are MGHRA and YSYEKL.

The chain carries TRBV15 and TRBJ2-5; D remains unclear. V was trimmed by 3 bases and J by 5 bases, leaving 13 bases between them. Germline V gene data show CDR1 as LNHNV and CDR2 as YYDKDF (reference sequence). The CDR3 is 14 residues long. As DNA, the CDR3 is TGTGCCACCAGCAGCCGAGGTGGTTGGGAGACCCAGTACTTC. It codes for CATSSRGGWETQYF.

The chain is built from TRBV15 and TRBJ1-2; 9 bases map to TRBD1. The CDR3 sequence is 13 residues long. Trimming at V came to 8 bases and at J to 7 bases, leaving 8 bases not matched to a gene. Germline CDR1 is LNHNV and CDR2 is YYDKDF (reference sequence). CDR3 sequence (DNA): TGTGCCACCCGCGGACAGGGGTTGGGTGGCTACACCTTC. Its protein product is CATRGQGLGGYTF.